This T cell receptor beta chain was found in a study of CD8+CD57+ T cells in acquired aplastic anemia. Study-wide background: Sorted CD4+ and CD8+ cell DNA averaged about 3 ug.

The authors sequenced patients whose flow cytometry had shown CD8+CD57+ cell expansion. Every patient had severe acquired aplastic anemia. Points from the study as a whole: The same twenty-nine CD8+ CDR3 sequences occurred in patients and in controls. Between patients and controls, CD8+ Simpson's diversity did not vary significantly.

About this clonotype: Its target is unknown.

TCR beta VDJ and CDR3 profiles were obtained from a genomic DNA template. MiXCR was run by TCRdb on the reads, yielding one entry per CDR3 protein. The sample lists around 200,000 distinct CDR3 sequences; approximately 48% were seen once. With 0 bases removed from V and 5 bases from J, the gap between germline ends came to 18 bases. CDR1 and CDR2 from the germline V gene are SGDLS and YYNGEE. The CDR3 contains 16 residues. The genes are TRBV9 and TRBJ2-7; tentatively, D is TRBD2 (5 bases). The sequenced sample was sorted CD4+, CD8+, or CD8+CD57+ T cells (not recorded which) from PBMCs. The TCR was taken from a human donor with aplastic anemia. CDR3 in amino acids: CASSVDAGLGRNEQYF. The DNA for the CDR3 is TGTGCCAGCAGCGTAGATGCAGGACTGGGTAGGAACGAGCAGTACTTC.